This T cell receptor beta chain was found in a study of blood T cell repertoires in COVID-19. The wider study: Samples came from the United States, Italy and Spain, spanning acute and convalescent COVID-19.

Trimming removed 1 base from V and 5 bases from J, with 14 bases in between. CDR1 LGHNA and CDR2 YNFKEQ come from the germline V gene. CDR3 length: 15 amino acids. Produced via immunoSEQ multiplex PCR; TCRdb's table is partial and in-frame only. The sample consists of 30,000 to 40,000 clones, more than 85% of them appearing once. The sequence was collected from a male donor with active COVID-19. V and J are TRBV4-2 and TRBJ1-2; maybe TRBD1 (5 bases). Input material: peripheral blood. This CDR3 is CASSQVGGFGYGYTF. CDR3 sequence (DNA): TGTGCCAGCAGCCAAGTGGGGGGGTTTGGGTATGGCTACACCTTC.